The clone carrying this T cell receptor (beta chain) was seen a handful of times. The antigen is undetermined. This entry is derived from a study of beta chain features in type 1 diabetes. Reverse transcribing all isolated RNA meant expressed TCRB transcripts were sequenced. Some clones are missing from TCRdb's copy, which holds only in-frame ones; the method was immunoSEQ multiplex PCR. The sample has almost 350,000 clones, 6.5% to 10% seen once. The study's findings and limits: Patients' naive, central memory and Treg TCRB repertoires seemed closer to one another than those of healthy donors.

The sequenced material came from central memory CD4+ T cells from blood. The sequence was collected from a woman under 30 in good health.

CDR3: CASSKSGASYNEQFF. The CDR3 nucleotides read TGCGCCAGCAGCAAGAGCGGAGCCTCCTACAATGAGCAGTTCTTC. This chain joins TRBV5-1 and TRBJ2-1; D possibly corresponds to TRBD2 (5 bases). Germline-derived CDR1 and CDR2 are SGHRS and YFSETQ. The CDR3 is 15 amino acids. V was trimmed by 4 bases and J by 0 bases, leaving 11 bases between them.